The subject of this entry is one T cell receptor beta chain. The antigen it recognizes is unknown. Per-nucleotide qualities are absent, and no much larger clonotype sits a single base away. The immunoSEQ Assay, a bias-controlled multiplex PCR, was used to amplify TCRbeta CDR3 regions from genomic DNA. In the source study's methods: Nucleated cell counts per sample were estimated from amplification of reference gene primers within the assay. Sequence reads were collapsed and filtered to measure the absolute abundance of every unique TCRbeta CDR3 rearrangement. Productive Simpson clonality was computed per sample as the square root of Simpson's diversity index over productive rearrangements. TCRdb's version of the immuneACCESS table is confined to in-frame rearrangements and falls short of the full clone set. An unresolved V gene accounts for under half of the shortfall where checked; the remainder is of unknown origin. V and J calls and clone size are as listed in that table; D and trimming were resolved from the DNA. The sample profile shows 250,000 to 300,000 clones; more than 70% of them were found once. The ten top clones hold around 2% of the sample.

The record originates from a study of blood T cell repertoires in COVID-19 (dated by TCRdb to 2019 to 2021). About the full investigation: For ImmuneRACE Cohort 3, a participant was defined as recovered based on two consecutive negative NP/OP PCR tests, clearance by a healthcare professional, or resolution of symptoms. Samples from collaborators originated in the United States, Italy and Spain and spanned both the acute and convalescent phases of COVID-19. The prospective study material was composed of cDNA or gDNA derived from T cells, B-cell-depleted T cells, or PBMCs. Subjects who had been exposed to COVID-19, were actively infected with it, or had recovered from it provided the deeply sampled blood TCRbeta repertoires that made up the dataset. The repertoires were released in a freely available public database intended as a resource for research on the immune response to SARS-CoV-2. The samples were drawn from two sources: the first 160 participants of the ongoing ImmuneRACE study, and fewer than 1,500 subjects contributed by 6 global collaborators. Sample metadata almost always included a de-identified subject ID, COVID-19 status, age in years and sex. HLA class I and class II types, where available, came from metadata supplied by the sample provider rather than from assay-based typing.

Via the germline V gene, CDR1 is SGHRS and CDR2 YFSETQ. The CDR3 goes from the cysteine to the phenylalanine over 15 residues. Only CDR3 DNA is held: 45 bases, read in frame from base 1. V and J lose 0 bases and 4 bases, and a span of 13 bases separates them. Participants in the prospective study were enrolled through a virtual design, were aged about 18 to 89 years, and lived in approximately 25 United States geographic areas. In the prospective study, participants were assigned to cohorts based on the clinical history participants reported in a screening survey and a study questionnaire. In the prospective study, mobile phlebotomists collected whole blood, serum and a nasopharyngeal or oropharyngeal swab from each participant. Participants in the prospective study had the option to provide additional blood draws and questionnaires over an approximately 2-month period. Blood samples from the prospective study were shipped frozen or at room temperature prior to DNA extraction.

Results the study describes overall, beyond this receptor: The quantity of clinical and demographic metadata differed by source and by participant and was supplied without curation.

The specimen sequenced was PBMCs or T cells enriched from blood (not recorded which). The rearranged segments are TRBV5-1 and TRBJ2-5; a weak D assignment points to TRBD1 (6 bases agree). This receptor was taken from a woman aged 55-70 years in a cohort exposed to, infected with or recovered from COVID-19 (not recorded which). The nucleotides are TGCGCCAGCAGCTTGGCATGGGGGCGCGGAGAGACCCAGTACTTC. The translation is CASSLAWGRGETQYF.